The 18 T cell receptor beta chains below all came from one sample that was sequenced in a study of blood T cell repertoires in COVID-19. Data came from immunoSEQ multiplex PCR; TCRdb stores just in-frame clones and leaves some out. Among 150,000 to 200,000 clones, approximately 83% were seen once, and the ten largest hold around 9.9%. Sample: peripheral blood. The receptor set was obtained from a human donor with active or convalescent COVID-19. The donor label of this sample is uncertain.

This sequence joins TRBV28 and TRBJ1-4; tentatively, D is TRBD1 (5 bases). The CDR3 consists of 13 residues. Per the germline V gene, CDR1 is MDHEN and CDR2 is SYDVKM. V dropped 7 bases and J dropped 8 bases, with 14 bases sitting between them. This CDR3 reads CASKGRVWEKLFF. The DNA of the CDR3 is TGTGCCAGCAAGGGGAGGGTTTGGGAAAAACTGTTTTTT.

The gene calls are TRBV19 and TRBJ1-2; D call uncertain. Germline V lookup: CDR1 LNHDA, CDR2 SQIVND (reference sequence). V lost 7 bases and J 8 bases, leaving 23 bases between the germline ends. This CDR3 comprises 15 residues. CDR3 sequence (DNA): TGTGCCAGTATATCCCTCGGCGGAGACTCGGAGGGCTACACCTTC. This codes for CASISLGGDSEGYTF. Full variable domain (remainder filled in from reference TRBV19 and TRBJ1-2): DGGITQSPKYLFRKEGQNVTLSCEQNLNHDAMYWYRQDPGQGLRLIYYSQIVNDFQKGDIAEGYSVSREKKESFPLTVTSAQKNPTAFYLCASISLGGDSEGYTFGSGTRLTVV.

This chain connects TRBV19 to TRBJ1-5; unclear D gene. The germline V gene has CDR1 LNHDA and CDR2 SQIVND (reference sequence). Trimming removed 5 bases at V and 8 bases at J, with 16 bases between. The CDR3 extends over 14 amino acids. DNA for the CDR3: TGTGCCAGTAGTTTATCAGGTTCGGGGAAGCCCCAGCATTTT. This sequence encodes CASSLSGSGKPQHF.

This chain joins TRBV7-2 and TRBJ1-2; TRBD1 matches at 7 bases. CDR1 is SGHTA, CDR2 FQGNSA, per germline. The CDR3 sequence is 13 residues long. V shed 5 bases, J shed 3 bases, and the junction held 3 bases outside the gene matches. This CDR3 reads CASSPDRDYGYTF. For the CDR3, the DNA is TGTGCCAGCAGCCCCGACAGGGACTATGGCTACACCTTC.

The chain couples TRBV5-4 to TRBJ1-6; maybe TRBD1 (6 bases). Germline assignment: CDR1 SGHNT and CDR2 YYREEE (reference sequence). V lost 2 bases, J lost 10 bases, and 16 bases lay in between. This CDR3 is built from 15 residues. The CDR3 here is CASSLPSAGDSPLHF. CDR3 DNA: TGTGCCAGCAGCTTACCCTCGGCAGGGGACTCACCCCTCCACTTT.

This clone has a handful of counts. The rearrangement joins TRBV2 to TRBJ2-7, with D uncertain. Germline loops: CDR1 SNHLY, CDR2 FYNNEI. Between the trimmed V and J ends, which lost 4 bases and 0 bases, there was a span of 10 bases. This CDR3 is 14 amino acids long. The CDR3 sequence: CASSGSLSSYEQYF. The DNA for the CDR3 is TGTGCCAGCAGTGGGTCTTTGAGCTCCTACGAGCAGTACTTC.

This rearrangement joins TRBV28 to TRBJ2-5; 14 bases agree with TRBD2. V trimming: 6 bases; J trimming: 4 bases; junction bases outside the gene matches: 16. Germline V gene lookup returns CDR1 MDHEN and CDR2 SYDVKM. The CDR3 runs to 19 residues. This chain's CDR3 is CASSLFLPGLAGVGETQYF. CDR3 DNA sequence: TGTGCCAGCAGCCTATTCCTACCGGGACTAGCGGGGGTTGGAGAGACCCAGTACTTC.

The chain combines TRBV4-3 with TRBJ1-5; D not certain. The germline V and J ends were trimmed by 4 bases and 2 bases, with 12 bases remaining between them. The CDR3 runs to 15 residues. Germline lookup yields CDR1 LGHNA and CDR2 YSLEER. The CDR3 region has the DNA TGCGCCAGCAGCCCAGATGGCATTGGCAATCAGCCCCAGCATTTT. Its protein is CASSPDGIGNQPQHF.

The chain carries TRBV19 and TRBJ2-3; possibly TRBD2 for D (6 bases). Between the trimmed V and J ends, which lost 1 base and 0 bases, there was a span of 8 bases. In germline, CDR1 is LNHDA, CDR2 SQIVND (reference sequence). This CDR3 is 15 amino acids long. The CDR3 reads CASSIVGTSTDTQYF. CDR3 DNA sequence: TGTGCCAGTAGTATAGTAGGGACTAGCACAGATACGCAGTATTTT.

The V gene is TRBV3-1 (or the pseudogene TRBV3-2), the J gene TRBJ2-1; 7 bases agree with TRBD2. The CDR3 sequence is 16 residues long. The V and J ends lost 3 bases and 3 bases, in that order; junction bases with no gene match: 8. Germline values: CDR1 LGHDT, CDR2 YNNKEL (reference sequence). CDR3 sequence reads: CASSQSGAGRYNEQFF. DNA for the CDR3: TGTGCCAGCAGCCAGAGCGGGGCCGGCCGCTACAATGAGCAGTTCTTC.

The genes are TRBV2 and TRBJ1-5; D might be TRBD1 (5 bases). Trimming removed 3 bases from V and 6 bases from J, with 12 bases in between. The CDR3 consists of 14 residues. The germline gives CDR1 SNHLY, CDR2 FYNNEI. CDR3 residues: CASSEQGHGQPQHF. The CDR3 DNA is TGTGCCAGCAGTGAGCAGGGTCACGGTCAGCCCCAGCATTTT.

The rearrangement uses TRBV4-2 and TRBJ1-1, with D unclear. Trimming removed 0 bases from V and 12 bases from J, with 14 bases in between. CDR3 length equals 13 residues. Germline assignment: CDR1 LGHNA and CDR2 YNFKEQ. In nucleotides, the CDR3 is TGTGCCAGCAGCCAAGATTTTCTAAAGGAGACTTTCTTT. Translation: CASSQDFLKETFF.

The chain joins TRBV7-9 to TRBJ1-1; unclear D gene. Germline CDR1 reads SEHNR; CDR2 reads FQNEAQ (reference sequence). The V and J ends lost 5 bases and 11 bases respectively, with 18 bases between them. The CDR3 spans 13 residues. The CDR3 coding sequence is TGTGCCAGCAGCCCAACACAGCAAGGAGGGGCTTTCTTT. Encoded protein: CASSPTQQGGAFF.

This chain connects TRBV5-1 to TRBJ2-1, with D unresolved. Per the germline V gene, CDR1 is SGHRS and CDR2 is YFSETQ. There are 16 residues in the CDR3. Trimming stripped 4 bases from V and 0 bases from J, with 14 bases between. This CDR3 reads CASSPSGLSSYNEQFF. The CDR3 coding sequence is TGCGCCAGCAGCCCCTCGGGTCTCAGCTCCTACAATGAGCAGTTCTTC.

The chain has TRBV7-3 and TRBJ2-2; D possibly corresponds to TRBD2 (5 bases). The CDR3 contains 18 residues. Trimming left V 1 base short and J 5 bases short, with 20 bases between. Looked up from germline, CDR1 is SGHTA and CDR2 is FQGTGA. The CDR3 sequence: CASSLKGETPGETGELFF. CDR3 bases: TGTGCCAGCAGCTTAAAGGGTGAGACTCCCGGGGAGACCGGGGAGCTGTTTTTT.

The CDR3 is CASSLTSGISTDTQYF. The CDR3, as DNA: TGCGCCAGCAGCTTGACTAGCGGGATTAGCACAGATACGCAGTATTTT. The chain recombines TRBV5-1 with TRBJ2-3; 10 nucleotides match TRBD2. Germline assignment: CDR1 SGHRS and CDR2 YFSETQ. V shed 1 base, J shed 0 bases, and the junction held 2 bases outside the gene matches. The CDR3 runs to 16 residues.

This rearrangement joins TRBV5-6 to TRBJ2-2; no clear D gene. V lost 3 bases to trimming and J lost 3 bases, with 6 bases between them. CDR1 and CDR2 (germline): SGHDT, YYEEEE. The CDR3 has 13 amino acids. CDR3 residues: CASSWADTGELFF. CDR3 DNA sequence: TGTGCCAGCAGCTGGGCAGACACCGGGGAGCTGTTTTTT.

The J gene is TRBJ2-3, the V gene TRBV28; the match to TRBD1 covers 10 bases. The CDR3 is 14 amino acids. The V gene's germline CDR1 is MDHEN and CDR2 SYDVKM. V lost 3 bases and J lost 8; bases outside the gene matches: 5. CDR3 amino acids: CASSLDRGGGTQYF. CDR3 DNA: TGTGCCAGCAGTTTGGACAGGGGGGGTGGTACGCAGTATTTT.